Below, one TCR beta chain is given with its context. Its specificity is not known. The CDR3 length is 15 residues. The germline V gene has CDR1 MNHEY and CDR2 SVGAGI. Deletions cut 2 bases from V and 0 bases from J, with 5 bases between. The source of the sample is a study of cytomegalovirus exposure and HLA in healthy donors. Points from the study as a whole: Both high specificity and high sensitivity reportedly marked the classifier's diagnosis of cytomegalovirus status. It was approximately 150 TCR beta chains that were listed as cytomegalovirus-associated. Subsequent analysis showed first-cohort TCR clusters tending to co-occur in 95 to 150 validation repertoires.

Measured with immunoSEQ multiplex PCR; TCRdb has only the in-frame clones, and not every one. Altogether around 60,000 clones are present, approximately 92% being singletons, with the ten largest covering around 2.8%. The sample was PBMCs. The TCR was taken from a young man in good health and CMV-seronegative. The chain recombines TRBV6-5 with TRBJ2-6; D is undetermined. CDR3 bases: TGTGCCAGCAGTTACCGAGTCTCTGGGGCCAACGTCCTGACTTTC. This codes for CASSYRVSGANVLTF.